There are a few counts of the clone carrying this TCR beta chain. As yet, its antigen is unknown. The assay was immunoSEQ multiplex PCR, and TCRdb's table has in-frame clones only and misses some. The sample has some 140,000 clones, 80% to 90% seen once; the top ten hold over 1.3%. The sample originates from a study of cytomegalovirus exposure and HLA in healthy donors. Study observations and caveats: Most sequenced TCRs were rare (though some public TCRs occurred in many donors). Per published reports, the classifier diagnosed cytomegalovirus status with high specificity and sensitivity. In vitro work confirmed that three CMV-associated chains recognize CMV antigens. There were 150 to 200 TCR beta chains listed as cytomegalovirus-associated.

The sequencing sample was made of PBMCs. This TCR was sampled from a woman aged 25-40 years in good health and CMV-seronegative.

Written as DNA, the CDR3 is TGCGCCAGCAGCTTGGAACAGATATATGGCTACACCTTC. It yields the protein CASSLEQIYGYTF. The chain has TRBV5-1 and TRBJ1-2; no reliable D call. The CDR3 is 13 amino acids. V was cut by 0 bases and J by 5 bases, with 8 bases left in between. Germline CDR1 is SGHRS and CDR2 is YFSETQ.